The subject of this entry is one T cell receptor (beta chain). Its specificity is unknown. Primers for the PCR totalled 60 Vbeta and 13 Jbeta. Here immunoSEQ multiplex PCR was the method, and the copy in TCRdb shows in-frame clones only, minus some. The sample comprises approximately 100,000 clones, about 80% of which are singletons, and approximately 3.7% rests with the top ten. Trimming took 7 bases from V and 4 from J; bases not matched to a gene: 7. The CDR3 sequence is 14 residues long. Per the germline V gene, CDR1 is SGHRS and CDR2 is YFSETQ. This record comes from a study of cytomegalovirus exposure and HLA in healthy donors. Overall study findings and caveats: Later, an analysis found that common viral pathogens appeared to be linked with several of the most significant clusters. With later analysis, a missense DCLRE1C variant became linked to TCR beta V- and J-gene trimming. Specific recognition of CMV antigens was confirmed in vitro for a few chains (all CMV-associated). Sequencing probably produced one cluster of sequence variants that were highly shared.

J is TRBJ2-3 and V is TRBV5-1; 9 bases map to TRBD2. The sequenced material came from PBMCs. The TCR sequence derives from a female donor in good health and CMV-seropositive. The CDR3: CASGSGGQPDTQYF. CDR3 sequence (DNA): TGCGCCAGCGGGAGCGGGGGGCAGCCAGATACGCAGTATTTT. Supplemented by reference TRBV5-1 and TRBJ2-3, the full variable domain reads KAGVTQTPRYLIKTRGQQVTLSCSPISGHRSVSWYQQTPGQGLQFLFEYFSETQRNKGNFPGRFSGRQFSNSRSEMNVSTLELGDSALYLCASGSGGQPDTQYFGPGTRLTVL.